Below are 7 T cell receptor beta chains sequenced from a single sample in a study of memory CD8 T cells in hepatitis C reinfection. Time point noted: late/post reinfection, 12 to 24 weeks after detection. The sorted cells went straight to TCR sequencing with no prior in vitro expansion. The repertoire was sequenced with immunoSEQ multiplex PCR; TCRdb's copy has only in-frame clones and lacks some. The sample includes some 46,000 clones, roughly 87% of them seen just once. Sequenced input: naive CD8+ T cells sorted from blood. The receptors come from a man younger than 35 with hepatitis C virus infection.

CDR3 nucleotides: TGTGCCATCAGTGGGACTACCGGGGACAATGAGCAGTTCTTC. This encodes CAISGTTGDNEQFF. The chain has TRBV10-3 and TRBJ2-1, with D maybe TRBD2 (6 bases). The CDR3 contains 14 residues. V lost 4 bases and J lost 5, with 12 bases in between. Per germline, CDR1 ENHRY and CDR2 SYGVKD.

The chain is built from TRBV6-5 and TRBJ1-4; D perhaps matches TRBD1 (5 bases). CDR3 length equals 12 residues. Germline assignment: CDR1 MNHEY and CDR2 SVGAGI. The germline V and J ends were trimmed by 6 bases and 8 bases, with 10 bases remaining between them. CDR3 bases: TGTGCCAGCAGCCATAGGGGAGAAAAACTGTTTTTT. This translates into CASSHRGEKLFF.

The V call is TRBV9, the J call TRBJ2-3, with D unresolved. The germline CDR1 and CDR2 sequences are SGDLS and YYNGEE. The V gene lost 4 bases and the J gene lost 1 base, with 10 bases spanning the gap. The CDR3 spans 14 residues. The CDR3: CASSSQVGTDTQYF. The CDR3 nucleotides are TGTGCCAGCAGCTCCCAGGTGGGCACAGATACGCAGTATTTT.

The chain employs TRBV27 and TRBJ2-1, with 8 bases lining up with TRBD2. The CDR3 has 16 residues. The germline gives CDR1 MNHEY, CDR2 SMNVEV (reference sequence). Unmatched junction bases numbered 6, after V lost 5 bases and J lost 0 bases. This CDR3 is CASSPTSGSSYNEQFF. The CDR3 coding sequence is TGTGCCAGCAGTCCTACTAGCGGCAGCTCCTACAATGAGCAGTTCTTC.

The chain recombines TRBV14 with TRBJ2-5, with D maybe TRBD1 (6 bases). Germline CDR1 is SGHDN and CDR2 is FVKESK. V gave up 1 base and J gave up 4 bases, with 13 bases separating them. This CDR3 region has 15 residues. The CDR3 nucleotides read TGTGCCAGCAGCCAAGTTTCAGGGGACGGAGAGACCCAGTACTTC. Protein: CASSQVSGDGETQYF. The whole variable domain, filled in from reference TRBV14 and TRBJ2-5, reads EAGVTQFPSHSVIEKGQTVTLRCDPISGHDNLYWYRRVMGKEIKFLLHFVKESKQDESGMPNNRFLAERTGGTYSTLKVQPAELEDSGVYFCASSQVSGDGETQYFGPGTRLLVL.

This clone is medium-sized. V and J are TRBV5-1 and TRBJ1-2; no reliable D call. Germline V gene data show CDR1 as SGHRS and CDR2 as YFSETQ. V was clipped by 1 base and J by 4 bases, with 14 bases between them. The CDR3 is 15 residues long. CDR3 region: CASSLIAPLGYGYTF. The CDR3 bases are TGCGCCAGCAGCTTGATAGCTCCCCTTGGCTATGGCTACACCTTC.

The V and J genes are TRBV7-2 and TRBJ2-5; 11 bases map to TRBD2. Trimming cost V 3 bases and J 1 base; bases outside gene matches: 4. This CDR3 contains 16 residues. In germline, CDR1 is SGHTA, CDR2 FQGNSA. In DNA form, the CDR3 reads TGTGCCAGCAGCTTTCCGACTAGCGGGGCCCAAGAGACCCAGTACTTC. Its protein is CASSFPTSGAQETQYF.